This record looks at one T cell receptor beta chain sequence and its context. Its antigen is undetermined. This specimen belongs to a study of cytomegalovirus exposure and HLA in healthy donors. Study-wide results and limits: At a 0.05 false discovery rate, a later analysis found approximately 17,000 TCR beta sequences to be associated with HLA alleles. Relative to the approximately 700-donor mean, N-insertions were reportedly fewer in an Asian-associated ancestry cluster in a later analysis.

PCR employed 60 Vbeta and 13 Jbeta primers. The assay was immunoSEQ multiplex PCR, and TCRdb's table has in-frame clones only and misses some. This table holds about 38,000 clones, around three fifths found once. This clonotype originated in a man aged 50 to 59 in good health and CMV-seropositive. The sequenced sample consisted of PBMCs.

CDR3 DNA: TGTGCCAGCAGCTTCAGGCACACCGGGGAGCTGTTTTTT. Amino acid sequence: CASSFRHTGELFF. The chain joins TRBV5-8 to TRBJ2-2, with D uncertain. Germline-derived CDR1 and CDR2 are SGHTS and YDEGEE. With 2 bases removed from V and 3 bases from J, the gap between germline ends came to 5 bases. This CDR3 comprises 13 residues.